This paragraph reports one T cell receptor (beta chain). What it binds is not known. This CDR3 contains 13 residues. Trimming removed 5 bases from V and 5 bases from J, with 9 bases in between. Germline CDR1 and CDR2: MRHNA and SNTAGT. The beta constant-region primer was an equimolar mix of two oligonucleotides covering TRBC1 and TRBC2. TCRdb used MiXCR to reprocess the UMI-ligation and nested PCR reads, holding one entry per CDR3 protein. Found here are some 100,000 distinct CDR3 sequences, about 6.5% of them singletons; the top ten hold roughly 1.6%. The sample originates from a study of naive and memory T cell subsets. Study-wide results and caveats: TCR counts from RNA may reflect activation-linked expression changes.

The V call is TRBV6-4, the J call TRBJ2-2; D gene ambiguous. This receptor was taken from a human donor in good health. Sequenced sample: central memory CD4+ T cells from blood. CDR3 residues: CASSPGLTGELFF. The CDR3 nucleotides are TGTGCCAGCAGTCCTGGCTTAACCGGGGAGCTGTTTTTT.